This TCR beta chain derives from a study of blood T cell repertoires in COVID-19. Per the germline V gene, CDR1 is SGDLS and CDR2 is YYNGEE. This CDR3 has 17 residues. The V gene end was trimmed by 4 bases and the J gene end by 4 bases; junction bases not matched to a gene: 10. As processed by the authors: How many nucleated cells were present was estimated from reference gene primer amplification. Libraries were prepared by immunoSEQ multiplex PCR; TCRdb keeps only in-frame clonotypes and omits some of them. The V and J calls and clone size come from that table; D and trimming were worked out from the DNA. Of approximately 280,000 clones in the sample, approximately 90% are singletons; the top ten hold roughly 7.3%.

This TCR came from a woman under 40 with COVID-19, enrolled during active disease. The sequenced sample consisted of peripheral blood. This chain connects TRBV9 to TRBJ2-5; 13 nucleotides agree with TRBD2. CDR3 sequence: CASSHSRLAGGSETQYF. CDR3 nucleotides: TGTGCCAGCAGCCATTCTAGACTAGCGGGAGGATCAGAGACCCAGTACTTC.